One sample yielded the 10 T cell receptor beta chains listed below, sequenced in a study of shared clonotypes between healthy human individuals (dated by TCRdb to 2018 to 2021). CD8 naive samples were CD45RO-negative cells positively selected for CCR7, giving a CD45RA+CCR7+ population that excluded TemRA cells. Receptor amplification or capture employed the immunoSEQ multiplex PCR assay. TCRdb retrieved this table from immuneACCESS and kept in-frame rearrangements only. Not all clones are present; in checked studies, unresolved V genes account for under half, and no reason is known for the remainder. The sample profile shows around 1.9 million clones; 93% of them were found once. Around 1.7% of the sample is held by the ten biggest clonotypes. Sequencing input: naive CD8+ T cells from PBMCs. Interpreted using the paper, the cell subset or site label stands for: CD45RA+CCR7+. These receptors came from a man younger than 35 in good health. Some clones in this sample may be carry-over from other donors' samples.

The table lists this clone with a count of one. The chain joins TRBV10-2 to TRBJ2-1; D unresolved. The germline gives CDR1 WSHSY, CDR2 SAAADI. The CDR3 loop spans 12 amino acids. V was clipped by 0 bases and J by 10 bases, with 7 bases between them. The CDR3 protein is CASSESTREQFF. In DNA, the CDR3 is TGCGCCAGCAGTGAGTCGACGAGGGAGCAGTTCTTC.

This chain connects TRBV6-6 to TRBJ2-7, with 7 bases lining up with TRBD1. With 1 base clipped from V and 2 bases from J, the junction kept 2 bases outside the gene matches. The CDR3 runs to 14 residues. The germline CDR1 and CDR2 sequences are MNHNY and SVGAGI (reference sequence). The CDR3 nucleotides read TGTGCCAGCAGTTACTATACAGGGGCCTACGAGCAGTACTTC. Translated: CASSYYTGAYEQYF.

This chain links TRBV27 with TRBJ1-5, with 9 positions matching TRBD1. The CDR3 is made up of 15 amino acids. CDR1 and CDR2 (germline): MNHEY, SMNVEV (reference sequence). After removal of 5 bases from V and 4 bases from J, the junction contained 6 bases not matched to a gene. This chain's CDR3 is CASSTRQGENQPQHF. In nucleotides, the CDR3 is TGTGCCAGCAGTACGCGACAGGGGGAAAATCAGCCCCAGCATTTT.

The chain is built from TRBV11-2 and TRBJ2-1; no clear D. The CDR3 is made up of 12 amino acids. Per germline, CDR1 SGHAT and CDR2 FQNNGV. V was pared by 1 base and J by 9 bases, with 7 bases between. CDR3 loop: CASSLAGVEQFF. The CDR3, as DNA: TGTGCCAGCAGCTTAGCCGGAGTTGAGCAGTTCTTC.

The rearrangement joins TRBV9 to TRBJ2-1, with D perhaps TRBD1 (6 bases). The V end was cut by 1 base, the J end by 7 bases, with 12 bases between. CDR1 is SGDLS, CDR2 YYNGEE, per germline. The CDR3 contains 14 residues. The CDR3 bases are TGTGCCAGCAGCGTACTCCTGACAGGTAATGAGCAGTTCTTC. Protein: CASSVLLTGNEQFF.

The sample holds one count of this clone. The V gene is TRBV29-1, the J gene TRBJ2-2; a weak D match, TRBD1 (6 bases). CDR1 is SQVTM, CDR2 ANQGSEA, per germline. Trimming shortened V by 5 bases and J by 5 bases, and 9 bases separated the two germline ends. This CDR3 comprises 12 residues. The CDR3 DNA sequence: TGCAGCGTTCCCACAGGGACCGGGGAGCTGTTTTTT. Its translation is CSVPTGTGELFF.

The V and J genes are TRBV27 and TRBJ2-6; tentatively, D is TRBD1 (6 bases). Trimming pared 5 bases from V and 0 bases from J, leaving 17 bases between. This CDR3 contains 18 residues. Germline V gene sequence: CDR1 MNHEY, CDR2 SMNVEV (reference sequence). The CDR3 DNA follows: TGTGCCAGCAGTGCCCTACCGGGACAAAGCTCTGGGGCCAACGTCCTGACTTTC. Protein: CASSALPGQSSGANVLTF.

V usage is TRBV29-1 and J usage is TRBJ2-1; 8 bases are shared with TRBD2. Germline V gene lookup returns CDR1 SQVTM and CDR2 ANQGSEA. The CDR3 length is 14 residues. The trim removed 1 base at V and 7 bases at J, leaving 6 bases unmatched. The CDR3 sequence: CSVEVPGGANEQFF. The DNA for the CDR3 is TGCAGCGTTGAAGTCCCCGGGGGGGCGAATGAGCAGTTCTTC.

V and J are TRBV6-5 and TRBJ2-2; D is perhaps TRBD1 (6 bases). V was clipped by 2 bases and J by 2 bases, with 12 bases between them. From germline, CDR1 is MNHEY and CDR2 SVGAGI. This CDR3 has 16 amino acids. This chain's CDR3 is CASSYPTGHNTGELFF. CDR3 DNA: TGTGCCAGCAGTTACCCTACGGGACACAACACCGGGGAGCTGTTTTTT.

This rearrangement joins TRBV7-8 to TRBJ1-1, with a possible D match to TRBD1 (5 bases). V gave up 2 bases and J gave up 3 bases, with 10 bases separating them. Germline CDR1 reads SGHVS; CDR2 reads FQNEAQ. The CDR3 runs to 14 residues. The CDR3 DNA reads as TGTGCCAGCAGCTTACCAGCGGGGCACACTGAAGCTTTCTTT. Amino acid sequence: CASSLPAGHTEAFF. Complete variable domain (other parts from reference TRBV7-8 and TRBJ1-1): GAGVSQSPRYKVAKRGQDVALRCDPISGHVSLFWYQQALGQGPEFLTYFQNEAQLDKSGLPSDRFFAERPEGSVSTLKIQRTQQEDSAVYLCASSLPAGHTEAFFGQGTRLTVV.